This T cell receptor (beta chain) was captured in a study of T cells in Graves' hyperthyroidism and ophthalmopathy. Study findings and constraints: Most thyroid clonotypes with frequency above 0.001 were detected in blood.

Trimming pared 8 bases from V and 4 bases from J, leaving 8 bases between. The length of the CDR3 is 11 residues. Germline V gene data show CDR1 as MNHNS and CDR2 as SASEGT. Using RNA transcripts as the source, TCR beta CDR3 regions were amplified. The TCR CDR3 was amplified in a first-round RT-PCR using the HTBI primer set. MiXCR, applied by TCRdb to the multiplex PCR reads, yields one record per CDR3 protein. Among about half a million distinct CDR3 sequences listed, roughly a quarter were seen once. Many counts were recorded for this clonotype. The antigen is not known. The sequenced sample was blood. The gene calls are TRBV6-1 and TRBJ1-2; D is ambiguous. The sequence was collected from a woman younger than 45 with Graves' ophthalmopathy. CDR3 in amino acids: CASVALYGYTF. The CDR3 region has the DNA TGTGCCAGCGTGGCCCTCTATGGCTACACCTTC.